Listed here is a single TCR beta chain. The sample originates from a study of T cell responses to AZD1222 COVID-19 vaccine. TCRdb's copy holds only in-frame clones and misses some; the assay was immunoSEQ multiplex PCR. The sample consists of around 99,000 clones, more than 80% of them appearing once. Per the germline V gene, CDR1 is SNHLY and CDR2 is FYNNEI. The V and J ends lost 7 bases and 3 bases respectively, with 9 bases between them. This CDR3 has 12 residues. The specimen comprised peripheral blood, sampled on day 0 of AZD1222 vaccination. This chain uses TRBV2 with TRBJ1-1; D gene uncertain. This clonotype was obtained from an adult in good health. For the CDR3, the DNA is TGTGCCAGCATTGTCCGGGACACTGAAGCTTTCTTT. It codes for CASIVRDTEAFF.